The rows below give T cell receptor beta chains drawn from one sample of a study of memory CD4+ T cells and cytomegalovirus serostatus. TCRdb's table, derived via immunoSEQ multiplex PCR, lists solely in-frame clones and lacks some. The table records about 31,000 clones, around 74% of them present only once. The sequencing input was memory CD4+ T cells from blood. The receptors stem from an adult in good health and CMV-seronegative. Some clones in this sample may be carry-over from other donors' samples. Each CDR3 is given with its conserved first and last residue. D genes are given only for firm matches. Size is omitted from some rows. Given values are once, few, many or a class for expanded clones.

length: 13; V: TRBV29-1; J: TRBJ1-1; D: TRBD1; size: .; CDR3: CSVETGAYTEAFF; DNA: TGCAGCGTTGAGACAGGGGCCTACACTGAAGCTTTCTTT
length: 16; V: TRBV5-4; J: TRBJ2-6; D: TRBD1; size: .; CDR3: CASSPGTGVGANVLTF; DNA: TGTGCCAGCAGCCCCGGGACAGGGGTCGGGGCCAACGTCCTGACTTTC
length: 15; V: TRBV5-6; J: TRBJ1-2; D: TRBD1; size: .; CDR3: CASSSRFQGVYGYTF; DNA: TGTGCCAGCAGCTCAAGGTTCCAGGGGGTCTATGGCTACACCTTC
length: 16; V: TRBV28; J: TRBJ1-6; D: .; size: .; CDR3: CASSLTGTDYNSPLHF; DNA: TGTGCCAGCAGTTTAACTGGGACGGATTATAATTCACCCCTCCACTTT
length: 16; V: TRBV19; J: TRBJ1-6; D: .; size: .; CDR3: CASSMGAGTENSPLHF; DNA: TGTGCCAGTAGTATGGGTGCCGGGACGGAGAATTCACCCCTCCACTTT
length: 13; V: TRBV28; J: TRBJ2-7; D: TRBD1; size: .; CDR3: CASSSRQGDEQYF; DNA: TGTGCCAGCAGTTCACGACAGGGTGACGAGCAGTACTTC
length: 17; V: TRBV4-3; J: TRBJ2-4; D: .; size: few; CDR3: CASSQDILRTPEGIQYF; DNA: TGCGCCAGCAGCCAAGATATACTCCGGACCCCTGAGGGCATTCAGTACTTC
length: 15; V: TRBV5-1; J: TRBJ2-3; D: .; size: .; CDR3: CASSLVPSTPDTQYF; DNA: TGCGCCAGCAGCTTGGTACCGTCTACCCCAGATACGCAGTATTTT
length: 15; V: TRBV7-2; J: TRBJ2-7; D: .; size: .; CDR3: CASSLSSQGTYEQYF; DNA: TGTGCCAGCAGCTTATCTTCTCAGGGCACCTACGAGCAGTACTTC
length: 15; V: TRBV5-1; J: TRBJ2-1; D: .; size: .; CDR3: CASSLVGASYNEQFF; DNA: TGCGCCAGCAGCTTGGTCGGGGCCTCCTACAATGAGCAGTTCTTC
length: 12; V: TRBV5-1; J: TRBJ1-2; D: .; size: .; CDR3: CASSSTMGGYTF; DNA: TGCGCCAGCAGCTCTACGATGGGGGGCTACACCTTC
length: 18; V: TRBV9; J: TRBJ2-3; D: TRBD2; size: .; CDR3: CASSVAPSGAGSTDTQYF; DNA: TGTGCCAGCAGCGTAGCCCCTAGCGGGGCCGGTAGCACAGATACGCAGTATTTT
length: 15; V: TRBV6-4; J: TRBJ2-3; D: .; size: .; CDR3: CASSDGPIDVDTQYF; DNA: TGTGCCAGCAGTGACGGGCCAATTGATGTAGATACGCAGTATTTT
length: 14; V: TRBV6-1; J: TRBJ1-2; D: .; size: few; CDR3: CASSEVAFPGGYTF; DNA: TGTGCCAGCAGTGAAGTCGCTTTCCCTGGTGGCTACACCTTC
length: 13; V: TRBV11-2; J: TRBJ2-4; D: .; size: .; CDR3: CASSLDRADIQYF; DNA: TGTGCCAGCAGCTTAGACAGAGCGGACATTCAGTACTTC
length: 17; V: TRBV7-9; J: TRBJ2-3; D: TRBD2; size: .; CDR3: CASSLYPGTRTTDTQYF; DNA: TGTGCCAGCAGCCTATACCCCGGGACTAGGACCACAGATACGCAGTATTTT
length: 15; V: TRBV7-6; J: TRBJ1-3; D: .; size: .; CDR3: CASSLDRVGGNTIYF; DNA: TGTGCCAGCAGCTTAGACAGGGTGGGTGGAAACACCATATATTTT
length: 15; V: TRBV6-1; J: TRBJ2-3; D: TRBD1; size: .; CDR3: CASRGGQGWEDTQYF; DNA: TGTGCCAGCAGGGGGGGACAGGGATGGGAAGATACGCAGTATTTT
length: 14; V: TRBV5-1; J: TRBJ2-2; D: .; size: .; CDR3: CASSLMGYTGELFF; DNA: TGCGCCAGCAGCTTGATGGGGTACACCGGGGAGCTGTTTTTT
length: 16; V: TRBV5-4; J: TRBJ2-7; D: .; size: .; CDR3: CASSPSLTGSSYEQYF; DNA: TGTGCCAGCAGCCCCAGTTTGACGGGGAGCTCCTACGAGCAGTACTTC